These 31 T cell receptor beta chains were all obtained from the same sample, sequenced in a study of CD8 T cells in ankylosing spondylitis. MiXCR, run by TCRdb on the 5' RACE reads, gives a single entry per CDR3 protein. This sample has around 250,000 distinct CDR3 sequences, with approximately 20% found just once. Source material: blood, either unsorted or a sorted T cell fraction (not recorded which). Receptors originate from a male donor with ankylosing spondylitis or in good health (not recorded which).

This clonotype was recorded a few times. In DNA, the CDR3 is TGCGCCAGCAGCCAAGATCATCAGACAGGGGACCGAAAACTGTTTTTT. The encoded protein is CASSQDHQTGDRKLFF. This chain links TRBV4-3 with TRBJ1-4; 8 bases match TRBD1. V shed 0 bases and J 10 bases; nucleotides not matched to a gene: 10. The length of the CDR3 is 16 residues. Germline V gene sequence: CDR1 LGHNA, CDR2 YSLEER.

At least ten counts were recorded for this clonotype. V gene TRBV29-1 combines with J gene TRBJ1-2, with D possibly matching TRBD1 (6 bases). Trimming shortened V by 2 bases and J by 8 bases, and 12 bases separated the two germline ends. Germline assignment: CDR1 SQVTM and CDR2 ANQGSEA. This CDR3 is 12 amino acids long. The CDR3, as DNA: TGCAGCGTTGAATTGGGGGCTGAGGGCTACACCTTC. Its protein product is CSVELGAEGYTF. The variable domain in full, completed from reference TRBV29-1 and TRBJ1-2, reads SAVISQKPSRDICQRGTSLTIQCQVDSQVTMMFWYRQQPGQSLTLIATANQGSEATYESGFVIDKFPISRPNLTFSTLTVSNMSPEDSSIYLCSVELGAEGYTFGSGTRLTVV.

The V call is TRBV7-2, the J call TRBJ2-7; 14 bases line up with TRBD2. This CDR3 spans 16 amino acids. The germline CDR1 and CDR2 sequences are SGHTA and FQGNSA. J gave up 1 base and V 4 bases, and 3 bases lay outside the gene matches. Here the CDR3 reads CASSWGLAGVSYEQYF. CDR3 DNA: TGTGCCAGCAGCTGGGGACTAGCGGGAGTATCCTACGAGCAGTACTTC.

This clonotype was recorded a few times. The chain combines TRBV5-1 with TRBJ2-1; TRBD2 agrees at 12 bases. The length of the CDR3 is 17 residues. Germline V gives CDR1 SGHRS, CDR2 YFSETQ. The trim removed 1 base at V and 7 bases at J, leaving 9 bases unmatched. The CDR3 protein is CASSLTTSGSFVNEQFF. The CDR3 nucleotides are TGCGCCAGCAGCTTGACGACTAGCGGGAGTTTTGTGAATGAGCAGTTCTTC. The complete variable domain, with remaining parts taken from reference TRBV5-1 and TRBJ2-1, reads KAGVTQTPRYLIKTRGQQVTLSCSPISGHRSVSWYQQTPGQGLQFLFEYFSETQRNKGNFPGRFSGRQFSNSRSEMNVSTLELGDSALYLCASSLTTSGSFVNEQFFGPGTRLTVL.

The chain is built from TRBV7-8 and TRBJ2-3; TRBD2 agrees at 12 bases. The length of the CDR3 is 18 residues. The V gene's germline CDR1 is SGHVS and CDR2 FQNEAQ. V lost 5 bases and J lost 3; bases outside the gene matches: 12. Here the CDR3 DNA reads TGTGCCAGCAGCACTCCGGGACTAGCGGGTAGTGTAACAGATACGCAGTATTTT. Protein: CASSTPGLAGSVTDTQYF. The variable domain in full, with the rest retrieved from reference TRBV7-8 and TRBJ2-3, is GAGVSQSPRYKVAKRGQDVALRCDPISGHVSLFWYQQALGQGPEFLTYFQNEAQLDKSGLPSDRFFAERPEGSVSTLKIQRTQQEDSAVYLCASSTPGLAGSVTDTQYFGPGTRLTVL.

The rearrangement joins TRBV5-1 to TRBJ2-3; 7 bases agree with TRBD1. Germline loops: CDR1 SGHRS, CDR2 YFSETQ. The CDR3 is 15 amino acids. Trimming cost V 4 bases and J 4 bases; bases outside gene matches: 9. CDR3 sequence: CASSQDRVAPDTQYF. In DNA, the CDR3 is TGCGCCAGCAGCCAAGACAGGGTGGCCCCAGATACGCAGTATTTT.

The sample holds one count of this clonotype. The chain couples TRBV15 to TRBJ2-5; TRBD2 aligns across 14 bases. This CDR3 comprises 16 residues. Germline loops: CDR1 LNHNV, CDR2 YYDKDF (reference sequence). J was trimmed by 5 bases and V by 4 bases; bases with no gene match: 6. In nucleotides, the CDR3 is TGTGCCACCAGCACCGGGACTAGCGGGAGCGTCGAGACCCAGTACTTC. As protein: CATSTGTSGSVETQYF.

The chain uses TRBV5-1 and TRBJ2-3, with TRBD2 identical over 10 bases. The CDR3 totals 14 residues. The germline gives CDR1 SGHRS, CDR2 YFSETQ. V lost 5 bases and J lost 5; bases outside the gene matches: 5. The CDR3 DNA follows: TGCGCCAGCAGACTAGGACTAGCGGAAGATACGCAGTATTTT. Residues: CASRLGLAEDTQYF. The entire variable domain, with the rest obtained from reference TRBV5-1 and TRBJ2-3, is as follows: KAGVTQTPRYLIKTRGQQVTLSCSPISGHRSVSWYQQTPGQGLQFLFEYFSETQRNKGNFPGRFSGRQFSNSRSEMNVSTLELGDSALYLCASRLGLAEDTQYFGPGTRLTVL.

Written as DNA, the CDR3 is TGTGCCAGCAGTTGGACATTCCAAGAGACCCAGTACTTC. This gives the protein CASSWTFQETQYF. The chain combines TRBV12-3 or TRBV12-4 with TRBJ2-5; TRBD1 might be the D (5 bases). Trimming left V 4 bases short and J 1 base short, with 7 bases between. This CDR3 has 13 amino acids.

This clonotype was seen a few times. The rearrangement joins TRBV9 to TRBJ2-1; 9 nucleotides match TRBD2. The ends lost 0 bases at V and 7 bases at J; junction bases unmatched: 5. The length of the CDR3 is 15 residues. Germline-derived CDR1 and CDR2 are SGDLS and YYNGEE. In DNA form, the CDR3 reads TGTGCCAGCAGCGTAGATTTAGCGGGAGATAATGAGCAGTTCTTC. Protein product: CASSVDLAGDNEQFF.

The chain couples TRBV7-9 to TRBJ2-1; weak D call: TRBD2 (5 bases). V was shortened by 5 bases and J by 0 bases, with 17 bases between the two germline ends. The CDR3 is made up of 17 amino acids. Germline CDR1 is SEHNR and CDR2 is FQNEAQ (reference sequence). The CDR3 sequence is CASSPRLGLSSYNEQFF. The DNA for the CDR3 is TGTGCCAGCAGCCCCCGCCTTGGACTGAGCTCCTACAATGAGCAGTTCTTC.

This clonotype was counted many times. This chain links TRBV5-6 with TRBJ1-3; 7 nucleotides agree with TRBD1. J was trimmed by 3 bases and V by 3 bases; bases with no gene match: 12. Germline CDR1 and CDR2: SGHDT and YYEEEE. The CDR3 consists of 17 residues. CDR3 protein: CASSSWTGPIDGNTIYF. The CDR3 DNA follows: TGTGCCAGCAGCTCGTGGACAGGACCTATCGATGGAAACACCATATATTTT.

This clonotype was recorded many times. The rearrangement uses TRBV4-1 and TRBJ1-4; D is possibly TRBD1 (6 bases). V dropped 5 bases and J dropped 7 bases, with 20 bases sitting between them. From germline, CDR1 is MGHRA and CDR2 YSYEKL. The CDR3 is made up of 16 amino acids. The CDR3 protein is CASSCICGGSGEKLFF. CDR3 nucleotide sequence: TGCGCCAGCAGCTGTATATGTGGGGGCTCGGGTGAAAAACTGTTTTTT.

The chain joins TRBV4-1 to TRBJ2-7, with 7 bases that match TRBD1. Germline loops: CDR1 MGHRA, CDR2 YSYEKL. V was clipped by 0 bases and J by 3 bases; unmatched bases: 5. The CDR3 totals 15 residues. CDR3 residues: CASSQDFDRVYEQYF. The CDR3 bases are TGCGCCAGCAGCCAAGATTTTGACAGGGTCTACGAGCAGTACTTC.

J is TRBJ1-1 and V is TRBV5-1; D perhaps matches TRBD1 (5 bases). Germline-derived CDR1 and CDR2 are SGHRS and YFSETQ. This CDR3 has 14 residues. The V and J ends lost 6 bases and 0 bases respectively, with 12 bases between them. CDR3 loop: CASTGTEMNTEAFF. CDR3 in DNA: TGCGCCAGCACCGGGACGGAGATGAACACTGAAGCTTTCTTT.

In this sample, this clonotype turned up a few times. V gene TRBV7-9 combines with J gene TRBJ2-7, with 12 nucleotides matching TRBD1. CDR1 SEHNR and CDR2 FQNEAQ come from the germline V gene (reference sequence). After removal of 5 bases from V and 2 bases from J, the junction contained 4 bases not matched to a gene. This CDR3 has 15 residues. The CDR3 spells CASSHRDRGPYEQYF. The CDR3 DNA sequence: TGTGCCAGCAGCCACCGGGACAGGGGGCCCTACGAGCAGTACTTC.

This clonotype has only a few counts. The chain couples TRBV9 to TRBJ2-7, with TRBD2 identical over 13 bases. The CDR3 contains 18 residues. The junction had 9 bases not matched to a gene; V was cut back by 3 bases and J by 0 bases. Germline loops: CDR1 SGDLS, CDR2 YYNGEE. The chain's CDR3 is CASSATGTSGTSSYEQYF. The CDR3 nucleotides read TGTGCCAGCAGCGCAACCGGGACTAGCGGGACAAGCTCCTACGAGCAGTACTTC.

This clonotype was counted ten times or more. The chain employs TRBV10-3 and TRBJ2-2, with 7 nucleotides matching TRBD2. The CDR3 runs 16 residues. The ends lost 4 bases at V and 6 bases at J; junction bases unmatched: 11. Germline CDR1 is ENHRY and CDR2 is SYGVKD. The CDR3 bases are TGTGCCATCAGTGGTAGGCAAGGACTAGACCCCGGGGAGCTGTTTTTT. As protein: CAISGRQGLDPGELFF.

This clonotype was seen only a few times. The CDR3 loop is CASSQSQGPANYEQYF. In DNA form, the CDR3 reads TGCGCCAGCAGCCAATCACAGGGACCAGCCAATTACGAGCAGTACTTC. The rearrangement links TRBV4-1 to TRBJ2-7; TRBD1 might be the D (6 bases). The CDR3 loop spans 16 amino acids. V was shortened by 2 bases and J by 4 bases, with 18 bases between the two germline ends. Germline values: CDR1 MGHRA, CDR2 YSYEKL.

This chain uses TRBV27 with TRBJ1-1; D gene ambiguous. In germline, CDR1 is MNHEY, CDR2 SMNVEV (reference sequence). The V and J ends lost 2 bases and 3 bases respectively, with 10 bases between them. The CDR3 extends over 14 amino acids. DNA of the CDR3: TGTGCCAGCAGTTTAGTGGGCCCGGACACTGAAGCTTTCTTT. Translated: CASSLVGPDTEAFF.

This clonotype was counted only a few times. The CDR3 here is CASRQGANTGELFF. CDR3 nucleotides: TGTGCCAGCAGACAGGGGGCGAACACCGGGGAGCTGTTTTTT. The chain is built from TRBV6-1 and TRBJ2-2; TRBD1 aligns across 8 bases. This CDR3 has 14 amino acids. V trimming: 6 bases; J trimming: 0 bases; junction bases outside the gene matches: 0. The germline V gene encodes CDR1 MNHNS and CDR2 SASEGT.

This clonotype was seen a few times. The CDR3 region is CASSEGTEQETQYF. In DNA, the CDR3 is TGTGCCAGCAGCGAAGGGACAGAGCAAGAGACCCAGTACTTC. V and J are TRBV9 and TRBJ2-5; 7 nucleotides line up with TRBD1. Germline CDR1 is SGDLS and CDR2 is YYNGEE. Germline trimming cut 3 bases from V and 2 bases from J; bases unmatched to any gene: 4. This CDR3 has 14 residues.

This clonotype was counted between two and nine times. The V call is TRBV29-1, the J call TRBJ2-1; 8 bases line up with TRBD1. CDR1 SQVTM and CDR2 ANQGSEA come from the germline V gene. The J segment lost 8 bases and the V segment lost 6 bases, leaving 15 bases of the junction unmatched. The CDR3 has 15 amino acids. As DNA, the CDR3 is TGCAGCGTGGGGAGGACAGGGTCAGGGTCGGATGAGCAGTTCTTC. Its protein is CSVGRTGSGSDEQFF.

This clonotype has at least ten counts. The V and J genes are TRBV20-1 and TRBJ2-7, with TRBD1 matching 7 bases. This CDR3 has 13 amino acids. Looked up from germline, CDR1 is DFQATT and CDR2 is SNEGSKA (reference sequence). The junction had 7 bases not matched to a gene; V was cut back by 6 bases and J by 2 bases. In nucleotides, the CDR3 is TGCAGTGCAGGAGGACAGGACGCCTACGAGCAGTACTTC. Protein: CSAGGQDAYEQYF.

Notes on this clonotype: Germline and junction disagree at one end, which may indicate a read error. CDR3 nucleotide sequence: TGTGCCAGCAGCTCAGCCGGGACTAGCGGGCCCAACTTT. Its protein is CASSSAGTSGPNF. The rearrangement uses TRBV7-8 and TRBJ2-3; 12 positions agree with TRBD2. Looked up from germline, CDR1 is SGHVS and CDR2 is FQNEAQ. CDR3 length: 13 amino acids.

The chain links TRBV14 to TRBJ2-2, with D possibly TRBD2 on 5 matching bases. The V end was cut by 0 bases, the J end by 4 bases, with 15 bases between. The CDR3 sequence is 17 residues long. CDR1 and CDR2 (germline): SGHDN, FVKESK. The CDR3 nucleotides read TGTGCCAGCAGCCAAGATTGGAGGAAAGCAGGCACCGGGGAGCTGTTTTTT. Its translation: CASSQDWRKAGTGELFF.

In this sample, this clonotype turned up a few times. This chain uses TRBV29-1 with TRBJ2-5; D ambiguous. V was clipped by 5 bases and J by 1 base, with 14 bases between them. Germline V gives CDR1 SQVTM, CDR2 ANQGSEA. The CDR3 is made up of 14 amino acids. CDR3 region: CSVPPVGFQETQYF. As DNA, the CDR3 is TGCAGCGTTCCCCCCGTCGGATTCCAAGAGACCCAGTACTTC.

The V call is TRBV27, the J call TRBJ2-5, with 9 bases aligning to TRBD1. Trimming took 1 base from V and 5 from J; bases not matched to a gene: 2. CDR1 is MNHEY and CDR2 is SMNVEV in the germline V gene (reference sequence). The CDR3 is 14 amino acids. CDR3 nucleotide sequence: TGTGCCAGCAGTTTATGGGGACAGGGCGAGACCCAGTACTTC. Its translation: CASSLWGQGETQYF.

The table lists this clonotype with a few counts. This chain uses TRBV20-1 with TRBJ1-1; D might be TRBD1 (5 bases). The CDR3 totals 11 residues. Germline CDR1 is DFQATT and CDR2 is SNEGSKA (reference sequence). V lost 2 bases to trimming and J lost 7 bases, with 8 bases between them. The CDR3 DNA sequence: TGCAGTGCTAGACAGGGAATTGAAGCTTTCTTT. Translating it yields CSARQGIEAFF.

The chain employs TRBV4-1 and TRBJ2-3; D is perhaps TRBD1 (5 bases). The germline CDR1 and CDR2 sequences are MGHRA and YSYEKL. CDR3 length equals 16 residues. V was pared by 4 bases and J by 2 bases, with 16 bases between. As DNA, the CDR3 is TGCGCCAGCAGCCTCCTCGCGTCAGGGTCCACAGATACGCAGTATTTT. It yields the protein CASSLLASGSTDTQYF.

This clonotype occurred a few times. The chain recombines TRBV14 with TRBJ2-7; the D gene is possibly TRBD2 (6 bases). The CDR3 sequence is 15 residues long. Germline CDR1 and CDR2: SGHDN and FVKESK. Trimming shortened V by 4 bases and J by 0 bases, and 13 bases separated the two germline ends. CDR3 DNA sequence: TGTGCCAGCAGCCCCTCAACGGACTACTCCTACGAGCAGTACTTC. This codes for CASSPSTDYSYEQYF.